A single sample is the source of the 14 T cell receptor beta chains below, sequenced in a study of blood T cell repertoires in COVID-19. Sequencing used immunoSEQ multiplex PCR; TCRdb keeps in-frame clones, though not all of them. The sample carries approximately 100,000 clones, over 85% recorded once. Sequencing was carried out using peripheral blood. Receptors originate from a human donor with COVID-19, enrolled during active disease. The donor label of this sample is uncertain.

V usage is TRBV10-2 and J usage is TRBJ1-5, with no clear D. The length of the CDR3 is 17 residues. Germline loops: CDR1 WSHSY, CDR2 SAAADI. V was pared by 0 bases and J by 1 base, with 13 bases between. CDR3 in amino acids: CASSESTLVGSNQPQHF. CDR3 DNA: TGCGCCAGCAGTGAGTCTACCCTAGTTGGGAGCAATCAGCCCCAGCATTTT.

This chain joins TRBV19 and TRBJ1-4, with TRBD1 identical over 12 bases. The trim removed 6 bases at V and 7 bases at J, leaving 15 bases unmatched. Germline lookup yields CDR1 LNHDA and CDR2 SQIVND (reference sequence). The CDR3 length is 18 residues. CDR3: CASSLPAGTGGVGEKLFF. The CDR3 DNA is TGTGCCAGTAGCCTACCGGCCGGGACAGGGGGCGTCGGTGAAAAACTGTTTTTT.

The genes are TRBV28 and TRBJ2-2, with TRBD2 as a possible D gene (6 bases). Per germline, CDR1 MDHEN and CDR2 SYDVKM. This CDR3 has 17 residues. V was clipped by 5 bases and J by 4 bases, with 20 bases between them. CDR3: CASSPPAGGVRTGELFF. The CDR3 bases are TGTGCCAGCAGTCCCCCAGCGGGCGGGGTACGCACCGGGGAGCTGTTTTTT.

The V and J genes are TRBV25-1 and TRBJ1-2; no clear D gene. Per germline, CDR1 MGHDK and CDR2 SYGVNS. V gave up 5 bases and J gave up 8 bases, with 18 bases separating them. The CDR3 contains 14 residues. CDR3 nucleotide sequence: TGTGCCAGCAGTCTATCGGGAGGAAAGGAGGGCTACACCTTC. Translated: CASSLSGGKEGYTF.

This clone has a handful of counts. The genes are TRBV11-1 and TRBJ1-4, with TRBD1 identical over 9 bases. The V gene end was trimmed by 5 bases and the J gene end by 6 bases; junction bases not matched to a gene: 4. The germline V gene encodes CDR1 SGHAT and CDR2 FQDESV (reference sequence). The CDR3 has 14 amino acids. In nucleotides, the CDR3 is TGTGCCAGCAGCCGGGACAGGGAGGATGAAAAACTGTTTTTT. This encodes CASSRDREDEKLFF.

The genes are TRBV7-9 and TRBJ1-3; D gene unclear. CDR1 and CDR2 from the germline V gene are SEHNR and FQNEAQ (reference sequence). The CDR3 is 13 residues long. V gave up 9 bases and J gave up 3 bases, with 12 bases separating them. The CDR3 DNA is TGTGCCAGTTTCGGGGAAGGTGGAAACACCATATATTTT. Protein product: CASFGEGGNTIYF.

The gene calls are TRBV19 and TRBJ1-1, with a weak D call TRBD1 (6 bases). The CDR3 loop spans 13 amino acids. V was clipped by 1 base and J by 8 bases, with 11 bases between them. CDR1 is LNHDA and CDR2 is SQIVND in the germline V gene (reference sequence). CDR3 nucleotide sequence: TGTGCCAGTAGTATAGTAGGGGGGGGCGAAGCTTTCTTT. Translated, it gives CASSIVGGGEAFF.

This chain uses TRBV6-1 with TRBJ1-2; TRBD1 is a possible D gene (5 bases). This CDR3 spans 15 amino acids. The germline V gene encodes CDR1 MNHNS and CDR2 SASEGT. Trimming cost V 2 bases and J 2 bases, with 12 bases left between them. The DNA of the CDR3 is TGTGCCAGCAGTGAACCAGGGTCCTCCAACTATGGCTACACCTTC. Encoded protein: CASSEPGSSNYGYTF.

This chain connects TRBV2 to TRBJ2-6, with 12 nucleotides matching TRBD2. The V segment lost 6 bases and the J segment 0 bases; nucleotides outside the gene matches: 6. Germline values: CDR1 SNHLY, CDR2 FYNNEI. This CDR3 contains 18 residues. The CDR3 coding sequence is TGTGCCAGCAGCAGACTAGCGGGAGAATTCTCTGGGGCCAACGTCCTGACTTTC. As protein: CASSRLAGEFSGANVLTF. Full variable domain (rest looked up from reference TRBV2 and TRBJ2-6): EPEVTQTPSHQVTQMGQEVILRCVPISNHLYFYWYRQILGQKVEFLVSFYNNEISEKSEIFDDQFSVERPDGSNFTLKIRSTKLEDSAMYFCASSRLAGEFSGANVLTFGAGSRLTVL.

The chain recombines TRBV12-3 or TRBV12-4 with TRBJ2-2, with TRBD2 as a possible D gene (6 bases). The CDR3 extends over 13 amino acids. Deletions cut 6 bases from V and 7 bases from J, with 12 bases between. CDR3 sequence reads: CASSPTRDGELFF. The CDR3 DNA reads TGTGCCAGCAGCCCGACTAGGGACGGGGAGCTGTTTTTT.

This clone was seen a single time. The gene calls are TRBV5-4 and TRBJ2-3; 14 bases fit TRBD2. Germline trimming cut 0 bases from V and 3 bases from J; bases unmatched to any gene: 9. Looked up from germline, CDR1 is SGHNT and CDR2 is YYREEE (reference sequence). This CDR3 comprises 19 residues. The CDR3: CASSLAGLAGGSGTDTQYF. CDR3 coding DNA: TGTGCCAGCAGCTTGGCCGGACTAGCGGGGGGAAGTGGGACAGATACGCAGTATTTT.

The rearrangement joins TRBV19 to TRBJ1-5, with no clear D. Deletions cut 1 base from V and 4 bases from J, with 5 bases between. The CDR3 extends over 13 amino acids. CDR1 is LNHDA, CDR2 SQIVND, per germline (reference sequence). CDR3 amino acids: CASSIAENQPQHF. The DNA for the CDR3 is TGTGCCAGTAGTATAGCGGAGAATCAGCCCCAGCATTTT.

This clone was detected only once. This rearrangement joins TRBV4-1 to TRBJ1-3; 7 bases are shared with TRBD1. Losses at the gene ends were 4 bases for V and 2 bases for J; bases not matched to a gene: 20. This CDR3 is built from 20 residues. Per the germline V gene, CDR1 is MGHRA and CDR2 is YSYEKL. CDR3: CASSPGARSSRGEPGNTIYF. In DNA, the CDR3 is TGCGCCAGCAGCCCAGGAGCTAGATCATCCAGGGGGGAACCTGGAAACACCATATATTTT.

The rearrangement links TRBV4-1 to TRBJ1-4; D gene unclear. With 2 bases removed from V and 7 bases from J, the gap between germline ends came to 14 bases. The CDR3 sequence is 15 residues long. Germline-derived CDR1 and CDR2 are MGHRA and YSYEKL. Written as DNA, the CDR3 is TGCGCCAGCAGCCAATATGAGGGCGGGCTTGAAAAACTGTTTTTT. Residues: CASSQYEGGLEKLFF.